These 20 T cell receptor beta chains share one sample of origin, sequenced in a study of monozygotic twins with cystic fibrosis. Sequencing was performed with immunoSEQ multiplex PCR; in TCRdb, only in-frame clones are kept and a portion is missing. This table holds 30,000 or so clones, under 70% found once. The sequencing input was blood. The receptors here all came from a girl aged 10 to 17 with cystic fibrosis.

The chain is built from TRBV27 and TRBJ1-2; 8 nucleotides agree with TRBD1. From germline, CDR1 is MNHEY and CDR2 SMNVEV (reference sequence). Trimming cost V 6 bases and J 0 bases; bases outside gene matches: 3. The CDR3 sequence is 14 residues long. CDR3 in amino acids: CASSYRGANYGYTF. CDR3 coding DNA: TGTGCCAGCAGCTACAGGGGGGCTAACTATGGCTACACCTTC.

This clone was recorded only once. The chain links TRBV29-1 to TRBJ2-1, with 11 bases lining up with TRBD2. Germline lookup yields CDR1 SQVTM and CDR2 ANQGSEA. This CDR3 spans 13 amino acids. V dropped 7 bases and J dropped 3; count of bases not matched to a gene: 2. CDR3 in amino acids: CSAGTSGYNEQFF. The CDR3 DNA is TGCAGCGCGGGGACTAGCGGCTACAATGAGCAGTTCTTC.

The table lists this clone with a few counts. The germline gene is not matched at one end of the junction; a read error may be the cause. The chain is built from TRBV7-7 and TRBJ1-1; the D is unclear. Germline lookup yields CDR1 SSHAT and CDR2 FNYEAQ (reference sequence). The CDR3 is 16 residues long. CDR3 amino acids: CASSLGDPGAQTEAFF. Here the CDR3 DNA reads TGTGCTAGCAGCTTAGGCGACCCAGGAGCCCAGACTGAAGCTTTCTTT.

This rearrangement joins TRBV21-1 to TRBJ2-7; the table's D gene call, TRBD2, was not cross checked with the DNA. TRBV21-1 is noted as a pseudogene. CDR3 length: 14 residues. The DNA for the CDR3 is TGTGCCAGCAGCAATAGTGGACTAGTCTACGAGCAGTACTTC. Its protein product is CASSNSGLVYEQYF.

The V call is TRBV19, the J call TRBJ1-2; tentatively, D is TRBD1 (5 bases). The CDR3 sequence is 14 residues long. CDR1 is LNHDA and CDR2 is SQIVND in the germline V gene (reference sequence). Trimming took 4 bases from V and 3 from J, leaving 12 bases between them. CDR3 loop: CASSKQGVDYGYTF. CDR3 nucleotides: TGTGCCAGTAGTAAGCAGGGCGTAGACTATGGCTACACCTTC.

The J gene is TRBJ1-2, the V gene TRBV5-6; the match to TRBD1 covers 7 bases. There are 14 residues in the CDR3. After removal of 4 bases from V and 8 bases from J, the junction contained 11 bases not matched to a gene. Germline assignment: CDR1 SGHDT and CDR2 YYEEEE. The CDR3 sequence: CASSPDRAFLGYTF. In nucleotides, the CDR3 is TGTGCCAGCAGCCCAGACAGGGCGTTCCTGGGCTACACCTTC.

The J gene is TRBJ2-7, the V gene TRBV5-1; a weak D match, TRBD2 (5 bases). The CDR3 totals 14 residues. Between the trimmed V and J ends, which lost 0 bases and 5 bases, there was a span of 12 bases. Germline V lookup: CDR1 SGHRS, CDR2 YFSETQ. DNA of the CDR3: TGCGCCAGCAGCTTGGCAACTAGTTCCCACGAGCAGTACTTC. This translates into CASSLATSSHEQYF.

V gene TRBV9 combines with J gene TRBJ2-2; TRBD2 aligns across 8 bases. The CDR3 totals 14 residues. Germline CDR1 reads SGDLS; CDR2 reads YYNGEE. The junction had 5 bases not matched to a gene; V was cut back by 4 bases and J by 6 bases. CDR3: CASSTQGLAGELFF. Here the CDR3 DNA reads TGTGCCAGCAGCACCCAGGGACTAGCCGGGGAGCTGTTTTTT.

CDR3 nucleotides: TGTGCCAGCAGCCTCGGTCCAGGTGTCCCGACCGGGGAGCTGTTTTTT. Amino acids: CASSLGPGVPTGELFF. This rearrangement joins TRBV9 to TRBJ2-2; D is ambiguous. CDR3 length: 16 residues. Trimming pared 4 bases from V and 5 bases from J, leaving 18 bases between. The germline CDR1 and CDR2 sequences are SGDLS and YYNGEE.

The J gene is TRBJ1-2, the V gene TRBV27, with no clear D. The CDR3 runs to 17 residues. Germline V lookup: CDR1 MNHEY, CDR2 SMNVEV (reference sequence). V was shortened by 2 bases and J by 4 bases, with 20 bases between the two germline ends. The CDR3 DNA follows: TGTGCCAGCAGTTTAGGGCGGGAGACAACATTAGTCTATGGCTACACCTTC. Encoded protein: CASSLGRETTLVYGYTF.

This clone showed up just a few times. The V call is TRBV4-1, the J call TRBJ2-7; 7 bases are a match to TRBD2. The ends lost 0 bases at V and 6 bases at J; junction bases unmatched: 5. The CDR3 loop spans 14 amino acids. CDR1 and CDR2 from the germline V gene are MGHRA and YSYEKL. For the CDR3, the DNA is TGCGCCAGCAGCCAAGATCGACTAGCTCCCGAGCAGTACGTC. Translation gives CASSQDRLAPEQYV.

This clone was seen only a few times. The CDR3 DNA reads TGCGCCAGCAGCCAAGTGGGGAGGGGGTCCTACGAGCAGTACTTC. This sequence encodes CASSQVGRGSYEQYF. The genes are TRBV4-1 and TRBJ2-7; possibly TRBD2 for D (7 bases). V lost 1 base and J 1 base, leaving 11 bases between the germline ends. Germline loops: CDR1 MGHRA, CDR2 YSYEKL. The CDR3 extends over 15 amino acids.

This clone was found once. The chain employs TRBV29-1 and TRBJ2-5, with D perhaps TRBD1 (5 bases). The length of the CDR3 is 13 residues. Trimming removed 6 bases at V and 1 base at J, with 12 bases between. Per germline, CDR1 SQVTM and CDR2 ANQGSEA. CDR3 region: CSVGHRAQETQYF. The CDR3 coding sequence is TGCAGCGTCGGACACCGAGCCCAAGAGACCCAGTACTTC.

This clone was observed a few times. V usage is TRBV28 and J usage is TRBJ1-2; D gene ambiguous. The CDR3 has 14 amino acids. Per germline, CDR1 MDHEN and CDR2 SYDVKM. V was pared by 3 bases and J by 2 bases, with 10 bases between. This chain's CDR3 is CASSFDGVNYGYTF. The CDR3, as DNA: TGTGCCAGCAGTTTTGATGGAGTGAACTATGGCTACACCTTC.

This sequence joins TRBV6-6 and TRBJ1-1; D ambiguous. CDR1 and CDR2 from the germline V gene are MNHNY and SVGAGI (reference sequence). This CDR3 region has 13 residues. Trimming took 4 bases from V and 0 from J, leaving 6 bases between them. The CDR3 coding sequence is TGTGCCAGCAGTTTTGCAGTGAACACTGAAGCTTTCTTT. Its protein is CASSFAVNTEAFF.

The CDR3 coding sequence is TGTGCCAGCAGTTTGAATAATGGCTACACCTTC. This translates into CASSLNNGYTF. This chain connects TRBV28 to TRBJ1-2, with no clear D. The CDR3 sequence is 11 residues long. CDR1 and CDR2 (germline): MDHEN, SYDVKM. Trimming left V 3 bases short and J 6 bases short, with 5 bases between.

The chain carries TRBV2 and TRBJ2-2; TRBD2 matches 15 bases. CDR1 SNHLY and CDR2 FYNNEI come from the germline V gene. The CDR3 is 18 residues long. The ends lost 4 bases at V and 0 bases at J; junction bases unmatched: 3. CDR3 residues: CASSGGTSGRPNTGELFF. The CDR3 region has the DNA TGTGCCAGCAGTGGAGGGACTAGCGGGAGGCCGAACACCGGGGAGCTGTTTTTT.

The V gene is TRBV5-1, the J gene TRBJ1-2; 7 nucleotides agree with TRBD1. This CDR3 is built from 14 residues. The junction had 7 bases not matched to a gene; V was cut back by 2 bases and J by 6 bases. Germline CDR1 and CDR2: SGHRS and YFSETQ. In nucleotides, the CDR3 is TGCGCCAGCAGCTTAACAGGGGAAGAGAATGGCTACACCTTC. Translating it yields CASSLTGEENGYTF.

V is TRBV2 and J is TRBJ1-1, with D maybe TRBD1 (6 bases). This CDR3 spans 14 amino acids. CDR1 is SNHLY and CDR2 is FYNNEI in the germline V gene. V dropped 10 bases and J dropped 0 bases, with 15 bases sitting between them. This CDR3 is CANQQGSVNTEAFF. The CDR3 DNA follows: TGTGCCAACCAACAGGGTTCGGTGAACACTGAAGCTTTCTTT.

This clone appeared a single time. The J gene is TRBJ2-1, the V gene TRBV15, with 10 bases identical to TRBD2. This CDR3 region has 20 residues. The germline V gene encodes CDR1 LNHNV and CDR2 YYDKDF (reference sequence). Trimming at V came to 0 bases and at J to 10 bases, leaving 21 bases not matched to a gene. For the CDR3, the DNA is TGTGCCACCAGCAGAGATGCCCCCGCATGGGTAGCTAGCGGGAGTAAAGAGCAGTTCTTC. Its protein is CATSRDAPAWVASGSKEQFF.